These T cell receptor beta chains were read from a single sample in a study of cytomegalovirus exposure and HLA in healthy donors. The data were produced by immunoSEQ multiplex PCR, yet TCRdb's version contains in-frame clones alone and is incomplete. The profile shows some 150,000 clones, just under 90% of them singletons. The specimen was PBMCs. The receptors derive from a woman aged 30 to 39 in good health and CMV-seropositive. Each CDR3 is given with its conserved first and last residue. D genes are given only for firm matches. Rows may omit the clone size; those that give it use once, few, many or a size class.

CDR3 protein: CASSLRPQGADGYTF
CDR3 DNA: TGTGCCAGCAGCTTACGCCCACAGGGGGCCGATGGCTACACCTTC
V gene: TRBV7-2
D gene: TRBD1
J gene: TRBJ1-2
clone size: -

CDR3 protein: CASSFRDSRQPQHF
CDR3 DNA: TGTGCCAGCAGCTTCCGGGACAGCCGTCAGCCCCAGCATTTT
V gene: TRBV12-1
D gene: -
J gene: TRBJ1-5
clone size: -

CDR3 protein: CASSLGLAGGRGETQYF
CDR3 DNA: TGCGCCAGCAGCTTGGGGCTAGCGGGAGGCCGGGGAGAGACCCAGTACTTC
V gene: TRBV5-1
D gene: TRBD2
J gene: TRBJ2-5
clone size: -

CDR3 protein: CASSYGPGLERAQYF
CDR3 DNA: TGTGCCAGCAGTTACGGGCCCGGACTCGAGAGGGCCCAGTACTTC
V gene: TRBV6-5
D gene: -
J gene: TRBJ2-5
clone size: -

CDR3 protein: CSVEWLAGGQETQYF
CDR3 DNA: TGCAGCGTTGAATGGTTAGCGGGGGGCCAAGAGACCCAGTACTTC
V gene: TRBV29-1
D gene: TRBD2
J gene: TRBJ2-5
clone size: once

CDR3 protein: CASSFSSGGSEQFF
CDR3 DNA: TGTGCCAGCAGCTTCTCTAGCGGGGGTTCGGAGCAGTTCTTC
V gene: TRBV7-9
D gene: TRBD2
J gene: TRBJ2-1
clone size: -

CDR3 protein: CASSQTGYVDSPLHF
CDR3 DNA: TGCGCCAGCAGCCAGACAGGGTATGTCGATTCACCCCTCCACTTT
V gene: TRBV4-1
D gene: TRBD1
J gene: TRBJ1-6
clone size: -

CDR3 protein: CASSWDSSTYNEQFF
CDR3 DNA: TGTGCCAGCAGCTGGGACAGTTCAACCTACAATGAGCAGTTCTTC
V gene: TRBV5-4
D gene: TRBD1
J gene: TRBJ2-1
clone size: -

CDR3 protein: CASSESRTGSSYNEQFF
CDR3 DNA: TGTGCCAGCAGTGAATCTAGGACGGGAAGCTCCTACAATGAGCAGTTCTTC
V gene: TRBV25-1
D gene: -
J gene: TRBJ2-1
clone size: -

CDR3 protein: CASSPRSVGGELFF
CDR3 DNA: TGTGCCAGCAGCCCTAGGAGCGTCGGCGGGGAGCTGTTTTTT
V gene: TRBV7-3
D gene: -
J gene: TRBJ2-2
clone size: -

CDR3 protein: CASSSRLSQETQYF
CDR3 DNA: TGCGCCAGCAGCTCGCGACTGTCCCAAGAGACCCAGTACTTC
V gene: TRBV5-1
D gene: -
J gene: TRBJ2-5
clone size: -

CDR3 protein: CASSLVSMNTGELFF
CDR3 DNA: TGTGCCAGCAGCTTAGTTAGTATGAACACCGGGGAGCTGTTTTTT
V gene: TRBV11-2
D gene: -
J gene: TRBJ2-2
clone size: -

CDR3 protein: CASSPIWAVTDTQYF
CDR3 DNA: TGTGCCAGCAGCCCCATATGGGCCGTCACAGATACGCAGTATTTT
V gene: TRBV6-4
D gene: -
J gene: TRBJ2-3
clone size: -

CDR3 protein: CASSYGTGANTEAFF
CDR3 DNA: TGTGCCAGCAGTTATGGTACAGGGGCGAACACTGAAGCTTTCTTT
V gene: TRBV6-5
D gene: TRBD1
J gene: TRBJ1-1
clone size: -

CDR3 protein: CASSQEQVMNTEAFF
CDR3 DNA: TGTGCCAGCAGCCAAGAGCAGGTAATGAACACTGAAGCTTTCTTT
V gene: TRBV16
D gene: -
J gene: TRBJ1-1
clone size: -

CDR3 protein: CASSQDLRGRIYGYTF
CDR3 DNA: TGCGCCAGCAGCCAAGATCTCAGGGGGCGCATCTATGGCTACACCTTC
V gene: TRBV4-1
D gene: TRBD1
J gene: TRBJ1-2
clone size: -

CDR3 protein: CASSQDSGLNTGELFF
CDR3 DNA: TGCGCCAGCAGCCAAGATTCTGGCCTGAACACCGGGGAGCTGTTTTTT
V gene: TRBV4-1
D gene: -
J gene: TRBJ2-2
clone size: -

CDR3 protein: CASSGNWDREAFF
CDR3 DNA: TGTGCCAGCAGCGGGAACTGGGACAGAGAAGCTTTCTTT
V gene: TRBV9
D gene: TRBD1
J gene: TRBJ1-1
clone size: -

CDR3 protein: CASSSVGLATYQETQYF
CDR3 DNA: TGTGCCAGCAGTTCAGTGGGACTAGCGACCTACCAAGAGACCCAGTACTTC
V gene: TRBV28
D gene: TRBD2
J gene: TRBJ2-5
clone size: -

CDR3 protein: CSVEKGAVGNIQYF
CDR3 DNA: TGCAGCGTTGAAAAGGGGGCGGTAGGAAACATTCAGTACTTC
V gene: TRBV29-1
D gene: TRBD1
J gene: TRBJ2-4
clone size: -

CDR3 protein: CASSLGLGFSTDTQYF
CDR3 DNA: TGTGCCAGCAGTTTGGGACTAGGGTTCAGCACAGATACGCAGTATTTT
V gene: TRBV28
D gene: TRBD2
J gene: TRBJ2-3
clone size: -

CDR3 protein: CASSVGTSTWADTQYF
CDR3 DNA: TGCGCCAGCAGCGTGGGGACTAGCACTTGGGCAGATACGCAGTATTTT
V gene: TRBV4-1
D gene: TRBD2
J gene: TRBJ2-3
clone size: -

CDR3 protein: CASSLGQGGDAFF
CDR3 DNA: TGCGCCAGCAGCCTGGGACAGGGAGGAGACGCTTTCTTT
V gene: TRBV5-1
D gene: TRBD1
J gene: TRBJ1-1
clone size: -

CDR3 protein: CLAGTNTEAFF
CDR3 DNA: TGCCTGGCTGGGACAAACACTGAAGCTTTCTTT
V gene: TRBV28
D gene: -
J gene: TRBJ1-1
clone size: -

CDR3 protein: CASSVTGTGSEGYTF
CDR3 DNA: TGTGCCAGCAGTGTAACCGGTACAGGGTCGGAGGGCTACACCTTC
V gene: TRBV6-4
D gene: -
J gene: TRBJ1-2
clone size: -

CDR3 protein: CASSRVPGLAGNEQFF
CDR3 DNA: TGTGCCAGCAGCCGAGTCCCGGGACTAGCGGGCAATGAGCAGTTCTTC
V gene: TRBV4-2
D gene: TRBD2
J gene: TRBJ2-1
clone size: -

CDR3 protein: CASSVTSGSARFPYEQYF
CDR3 DNA: TGTGCCAGCAGCGTGACTAGCGGGAGTGCCAGGTTCCCCTACGAGCAGTACTTC
V gene: TRBV5-4
D gene: TRBD2
J gene: TRBJ2-7
clone size: -

CDR3 protein: CASSPLPGQGAYEQYF
CDR3 DNA: TGCGCCAGCAGCCCCTTACCAGGACAGGGTGCCTACGAGCAGTACTTC
V gene: TRBV4-1
D gene: TRBD1
J gene: TRBJ2-7
clone size: -

CDR3 protein: CASSPRGGPYEQYF
CDR3 DNA: TGTGCCAGCAGCCCGCGGGGGGGCCCCTACGAGCAGTACTTC
V gene: TRBV6-5
D gene: TRBD2
J gene: TRBJ2-7
clone size: -

CDR3 protein: CASSILGQGESPLHF
CDR3 DNA: TGTGCCAGTAGTATCCTTGGACAGGGTGAATCACCCCTCCACTTT
V gene: TRBV19
D gene: TRBD1
J gene: TRBJ1-6
clone size: -

CDR3 protein: CASTVEATEKLFF
CDR3 DNA: TGTGCCAGCACCGTTGAAGCTACCGAAAAACTGTTTTTT
V gene: TRBV2
D gene: -
J gene: TRBJ1-4
clone size: -

CDR3 protein: CASSQGGTGSDEQYF
CDR3 DNA: TGCGCCAGCAGTCAAGGAGGGACAGGGAGCGACGAGCAGTACTTC
V gene: TRBV23-1
D gene: TRBD1
J gene: TRBJ2-7
clone size: -

CDR3 protein: CASKGFPSSPLHF
CDR3 DNA: TGTGCCAGCAAGGGGTTCCCTAGTTCACCCCTCCACTTT
V gene: TRBV27
D gene: -
J gene: TRBJ1-6
clone size: -

CDR3 protein: CASSFRTGVEQYF
CDR3 DNA: TGTGCCAGCAGCTTTAGAACAGGGGTCGAGCAGTACTTC
V gene: TRBV11-3
D gene: TRBD1
J gene: TRBJ2-7
clone size: -

CDR3 protein: CASSHAGGRSSYEQYF
CDR3 DNA: TGTGCCAGCAGCCACGCCGGCGGGAGGAGCTCCTACGAGCAGTACTTC
V gene: TRBV7-6
D gene: TRBD2
J gene: TRBJ2-7
clone size: -

CDR3 protein: CASSEARGRGNQPQHF
CDR3 DNA: TGTGCCAGCAGTGAAGCCAGGGGTAGAGGCAATCAGCCCCAGCATTTT
V gene: TRBV6-1
D gene: -
J gene: TRBJ1-5
clone size: -

CDR3 protein: CSARDIYEQYF
CDR3 DNA: TGCAGTGCCAGGGACATCTACGAGCAGTACTTC
V gene: TRBV20-1
D gene: -
J gene: TRBJ2-7
clone size: -

CDR3 protein: CASSTGPGQANYGYTF
CDR3 DNA: TGCGCCAGCAGCACAGGCCCCGGTCAAGCTAACTATGGCTACACCTTC
V gene: TRBV5-1
D gene: -
J gene: TRBJ1-2
clone size: -

CDR3 protein: CASSSSPTRFREQFF
CDR3 DNA: TGTGCCAGCAGCTCCTCTCCCACCCGGTTCAGGGAGCAGTTCTTC
V gene: TRBV5-6
D gene: -
J gene: TRBJ2-1
clone size: -

CDR3 protein: CASSLRQSGDTQYF
CDR3 DNA: TGTGCCAGCAGCTTAAGACAGTCCGGGGATACGCAGTATTTT
V gene: TRBV7-8
D gene: -
J gene: TRBJ2-3
clone size: -

CDR3 protein: CASRVAGGPYNEQFF
CDR3 DNA: TGTGCCAGCAGAGTAGCGGGAGGGCCCTACAATGAGCAGTTCTTC
V gene: TRBV5-4
D gene: TRBD2
J gene: TRBJ2-1
clone size: -

CDR3 protein: CASSQDRGYNEQFF
CDR3 DNA: TGTGCCAGCAGCCAGGACAGGGGATACAATGAGCAGTTCTTC
V gene: TRBV28
D gene: TRBD1
J gene: TRBJ2-1
clone size: -

CDR3 protein: CASSSHDRAHNYGYTF
CDR3 DNA: TGTGCCAGCAGTTCCCACGACAGGGCCCATAACTATGGCTACACCTTC
V gene: TRBV28
D gene: TRBD1
J gene: TRBJ1-2
clone size: -

CDR3 protein: CASSLGWGTASSGANVLTF
CDR3 DNA: TGTGCCAGCAGCTTGGGATGGGGCACAGCTAGCTCTGGGGCCAACGTCCTGACTTTC
V gene: TRBV5-5
D gene: -
J gene: TRBJ2-6
clone size: -

CDR3 protein: CASSLVDRRSYEQYF
CDR3 DNA: TGTGCCAGCAGTTTAGTGGACAGGCGCTCCTACGAGCAGTACTTC
V gene: TRBV28
D gene: TRBD1
J gene: TRBJ2-7
clone size: -

CDR3 protein: CASSAQGARDTQYF
CDR3 DNA: TGTGCCAGCAGCGCGCAGGGGGCGCGAGATACGCAGTATTTT
V gene: TRBV7-2
D gene: TRBD1
J gene: TRBJ2-3
clone size: -

CDR3 protein: CASSQDADRAFYSGNTIYF
CDR3 DNA: TGCGCCAGCAGCCAAGACGCGGACAGGGCTTTCTACTCTGGAAACACCATATATTTT
V gene: TRBV4-1
D gene: TRBD1
J gene: TRBJ1-3
clone size: -

CDR3 protein: CASSLFERELSQETQYF
CDR3 DNA: TGTGCCAGCAGTTTGTTCGAGCGGGAGCTCAGCCAAGAGACCCAGTACTTC
V gene: TRBV28
D gene: TRBD2
J gene: TRBJ2-5
clone size: -

CDR3 protein: CASSLEVGDRGLMYQETQYF
CDR3 DNA: TGTGCCAGCAGTTTAGAGGTTGGAGACAGGGGTCTTATGTACCAAGAGACCCAGTACTTC
V gene: TRBV28
D gene: TRBD1
J gene: TRBJ2-5
clone size: -

CDR3 protein: CASSFTSDTQYF
CDR3 DNA: TGTGCCAGCAGCTTTACTAGTGATACGCAGTATTTT
V gene: TRBV13
D gene: -
J gene: TRBJ2-3
clone size: -